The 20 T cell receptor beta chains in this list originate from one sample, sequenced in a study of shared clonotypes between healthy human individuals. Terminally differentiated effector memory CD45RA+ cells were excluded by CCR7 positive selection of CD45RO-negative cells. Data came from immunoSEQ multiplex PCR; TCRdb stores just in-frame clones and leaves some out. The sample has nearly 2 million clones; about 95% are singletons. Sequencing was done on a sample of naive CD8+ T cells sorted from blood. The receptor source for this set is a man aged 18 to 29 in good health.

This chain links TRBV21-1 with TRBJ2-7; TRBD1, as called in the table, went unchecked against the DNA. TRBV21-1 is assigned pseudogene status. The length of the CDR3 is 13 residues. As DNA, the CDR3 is TGTGCCAGCAAACCGCCAGTCCATTACGAGCAGTACTTC. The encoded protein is CASKPPVHYEQYF.

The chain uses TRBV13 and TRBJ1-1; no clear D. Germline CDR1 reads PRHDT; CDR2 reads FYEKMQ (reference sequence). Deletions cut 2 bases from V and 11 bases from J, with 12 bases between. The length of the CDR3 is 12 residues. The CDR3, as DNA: TGTGCCAGCAGCTTAACGGGCGGACCTGCTTTCTTT. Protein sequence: CASSLTGGPAFF.

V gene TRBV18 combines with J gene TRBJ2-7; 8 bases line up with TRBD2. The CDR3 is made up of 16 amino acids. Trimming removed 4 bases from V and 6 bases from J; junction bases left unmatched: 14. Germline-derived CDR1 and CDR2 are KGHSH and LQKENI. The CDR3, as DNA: TGTGCCAGCTCACTCCCTGGACTAGCCGGAGGGGGCGAGCAGTACTTC. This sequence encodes CASSLPGLAGGGEQYF.

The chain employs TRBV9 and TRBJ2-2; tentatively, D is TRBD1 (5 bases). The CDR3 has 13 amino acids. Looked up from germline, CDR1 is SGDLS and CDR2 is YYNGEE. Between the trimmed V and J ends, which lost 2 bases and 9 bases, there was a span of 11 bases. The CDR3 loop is CASSVEPGWELFF. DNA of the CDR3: TGTGCCAGCAGCGTCGAACCAGGGTGGGAGCTGTTTTTT. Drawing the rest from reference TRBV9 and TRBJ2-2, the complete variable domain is DSGVTQTPKHLITATGQRVTLRCSPRSGDLSVYWYQQSLDQGLQFLIQYYNGEERAKGNILERFSAQQFPDLHSELNLSSLELGDSALYFCASSVEPGWELFFGEGSRLTVL.

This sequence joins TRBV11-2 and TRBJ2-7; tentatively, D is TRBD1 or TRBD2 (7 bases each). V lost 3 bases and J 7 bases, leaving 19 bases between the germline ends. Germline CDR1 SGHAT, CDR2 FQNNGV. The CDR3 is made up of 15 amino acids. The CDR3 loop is CASSFGGGGLREQYF. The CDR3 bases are TGTGCCAGCAGCTTTGGGGGAGGGGGCCTAAGGGAGCAGTACTTC.

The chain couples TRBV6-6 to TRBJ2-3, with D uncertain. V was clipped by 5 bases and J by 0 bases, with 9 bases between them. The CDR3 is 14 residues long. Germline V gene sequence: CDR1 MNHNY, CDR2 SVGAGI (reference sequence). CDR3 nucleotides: TGTGCCAGCAGTCCTCCTTTAAGCACAGATACGCAGTATTTT. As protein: CASSPPLSTDTQYF.

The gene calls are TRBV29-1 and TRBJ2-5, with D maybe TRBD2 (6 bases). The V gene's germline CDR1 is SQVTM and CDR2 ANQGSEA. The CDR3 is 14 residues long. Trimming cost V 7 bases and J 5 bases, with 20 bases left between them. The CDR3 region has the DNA TGCAGCGGACTCGCGGGGCCCCGGGCGGAGACCCAGTACTTC. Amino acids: CSGLAGPRAETQYF.

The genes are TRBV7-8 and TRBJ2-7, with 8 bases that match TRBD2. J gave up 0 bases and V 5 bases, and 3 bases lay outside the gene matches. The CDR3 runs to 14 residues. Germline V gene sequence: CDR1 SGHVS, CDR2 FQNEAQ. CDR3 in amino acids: CASSEAGVSYEQYF. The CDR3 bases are TGTGCCAGCAGCGAAGCGGGAGTCTCCTACGAGCAGTACTTC. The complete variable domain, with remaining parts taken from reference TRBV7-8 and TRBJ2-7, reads GAGVSQSPRYKVAKRGQDVALRCDPISGHVSLFWYQQALGQGPEFLTYFQNEAQLDKSGLPSDRFFAERPEGSVSTLKIQRTQQEDSAVYLCASSEAGVSYEQYFGPGTRLTVT.

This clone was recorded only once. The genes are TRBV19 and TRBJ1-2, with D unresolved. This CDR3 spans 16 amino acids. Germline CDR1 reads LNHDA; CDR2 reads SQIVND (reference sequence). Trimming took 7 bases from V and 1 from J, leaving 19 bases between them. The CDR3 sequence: CASKKDLLTFNYGYTF. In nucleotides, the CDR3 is TGTGCCAGTAAGAAGGATCTACTTACTTTTAACTATGGCTACACCTTC.

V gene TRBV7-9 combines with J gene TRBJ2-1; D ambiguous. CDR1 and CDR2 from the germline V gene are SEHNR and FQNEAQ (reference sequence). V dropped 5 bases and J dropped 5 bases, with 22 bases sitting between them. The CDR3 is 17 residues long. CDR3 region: CASSRPRADFLHNEQFF. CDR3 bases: TGTGCCAGCAGCAGACCCCGGGCCGACTTTCTCCACAATGAGCAGTTCTTC.

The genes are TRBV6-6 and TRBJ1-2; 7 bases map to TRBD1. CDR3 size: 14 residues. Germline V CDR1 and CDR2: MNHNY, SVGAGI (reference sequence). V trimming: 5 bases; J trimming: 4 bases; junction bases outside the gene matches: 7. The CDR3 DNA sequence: TGTGCCAGCAGTCCTGACAGGGAAACCTATGGCTACACCTTC. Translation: CASSPDRETYGYTF.

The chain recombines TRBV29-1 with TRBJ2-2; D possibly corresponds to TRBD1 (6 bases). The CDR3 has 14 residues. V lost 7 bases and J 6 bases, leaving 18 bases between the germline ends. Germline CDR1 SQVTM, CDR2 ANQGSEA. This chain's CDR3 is CSAGGQGSSGELFF. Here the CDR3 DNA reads TGCAGCGCCGGAGGTCAGGGGTCTTCCGGGGAGCTGTTTTTT.

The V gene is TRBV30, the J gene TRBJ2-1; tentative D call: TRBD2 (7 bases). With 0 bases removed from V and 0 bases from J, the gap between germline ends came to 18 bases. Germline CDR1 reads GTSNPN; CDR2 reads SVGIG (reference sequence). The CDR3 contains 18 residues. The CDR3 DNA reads TGTGCCTGGAGTGTTGGAGGGGGGGCCTTTATCTCCTACAATGAGCAGTTCTTC. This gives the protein CAWSVGGGAFISYNEQFF. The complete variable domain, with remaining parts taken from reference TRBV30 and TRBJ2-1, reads SQTIHQWPATLVQPVGSPLSLECTVEGTSNPNLYWYRQAAGRGLQLLFYSVGIGQISSEVPQNLSASRPQDRQFILSSKKLLLSDSGFYLCAWSVGGGAFISYNEQFFGPGTRLTVL.

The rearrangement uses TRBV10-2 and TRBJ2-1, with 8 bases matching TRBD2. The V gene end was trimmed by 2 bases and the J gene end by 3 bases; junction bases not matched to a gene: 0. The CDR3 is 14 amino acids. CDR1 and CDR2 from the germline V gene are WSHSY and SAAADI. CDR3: CASSERGGYNEQFF. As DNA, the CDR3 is TGCGCCAGCAGTGAGCGGGGGGGCTACAATGAGCAGTTCTTC.

As DNA, the CDR3 is TGTGCCATCGGCCCCGAGGCCAACACTGAAGCTTTCTTT. As protein: CAIGPEANTEAFF. The rearrangement links TRBV10-3 to TRBJ1-1; D is uncertain. This CDR3 is 13 amino acids long. In germline, CDR1 is ENHRY, CDR2 SYGVKD. The germline V and J ends were trimmed by 8 bases and 2 bases, with 12 bases remaining between them.

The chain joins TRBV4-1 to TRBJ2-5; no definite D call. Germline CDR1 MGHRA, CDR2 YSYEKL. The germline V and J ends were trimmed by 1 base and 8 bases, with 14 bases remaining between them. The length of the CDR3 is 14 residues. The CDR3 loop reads CASSQGAASETQYF. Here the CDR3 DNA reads TGCGCCAGCAGCCAAGGGGCTGCGAGCGAAACCCAGTACTTC.

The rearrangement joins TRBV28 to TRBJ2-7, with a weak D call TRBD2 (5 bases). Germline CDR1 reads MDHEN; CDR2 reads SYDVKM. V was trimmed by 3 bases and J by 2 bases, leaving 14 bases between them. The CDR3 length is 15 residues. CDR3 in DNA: TGTGCCAGCAGTTTGGTAGGAGGACGGGCCTACGAGCAGTACTTC. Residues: CASSLVGGRAYEQYF. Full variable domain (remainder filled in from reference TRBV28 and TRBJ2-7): DVKVTQSSRYLVKRTGEKVFLECVQDMDHENMFWYRQDPGLGLRLIYFSYDVKMKEKGDIPEGYSVSREKKERFSLILESASTNQTSMYLCASSLVGGRAYEQYFGPGTRLTVT.

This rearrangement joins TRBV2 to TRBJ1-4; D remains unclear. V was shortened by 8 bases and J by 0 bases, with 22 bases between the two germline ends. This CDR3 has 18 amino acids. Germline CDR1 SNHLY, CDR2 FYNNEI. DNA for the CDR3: TGTGCCAGCCTTTTATCCCTTGAGGGAGGGCCAACTAATGAAAAACTGTTTTTT. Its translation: CASLLSLEGGPTNEKLFF.

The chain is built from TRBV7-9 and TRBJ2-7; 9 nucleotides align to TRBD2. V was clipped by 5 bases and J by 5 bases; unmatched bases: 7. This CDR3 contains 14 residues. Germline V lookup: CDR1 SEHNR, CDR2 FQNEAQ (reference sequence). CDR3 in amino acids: CASSPASGRNEQYF. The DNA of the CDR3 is TGTGCCAGCAGCCCCGCGAGCGGGAGGAACGAGCAGTACTTC.

CDR3 sequence: CASRTGSGLNEQFF. CDR3 DNA: TGTGCCAGCAGAACCGGGAGCGGTCTTAATGAGCAGTTCTTC. The chain combines TRBV5-6 with TRBJ2-1, with a tentative D call TRBD2 (6 bases). This CDR3 comprises 14 residues. Trimming took off 5 bases at V and 7 bases at J, with 16 bases between the two ends. Germline-derived CDR1 and CDR2 are SGHDT and YYEEEE.